This is a list of T cell receptor beta chains from one sample in a study of early T cells in non-severe SARS-CoV-2 infection. TCRdb called the 5' RACE reads again in MiXCR, with one record for every CDR3 protein. The table lists 85,000 to 100,000 distinct CDR3 sequences, about 12% of them singletons. The sequenced sample consisted of whole blood. These receptors came from an adult who was a healthcare worker with PCR-confirmed SARS-CoV-2 infection or an uninfected control (not recorded which). The CDR3 runs from the conserved cysteine through the conserved F or W. The D gene is left open where the match is weak.

len,d_gene,v_gene,j_gene,CDR3aa
16,NA,TRBV28,TRBJ2-2,CASSPPPPTNTGELFF
12,NA,TRBV5-1,TRBJ2-7,CASSGGSYEQYF
17,TRBD2,TRBV6-5,TRBJ2-1,CASSYASGGSSYNEQFF
13,NA,TRBV15,TRBJ1-2,CATSLQEDYGYTF
14,NA,TRBV7-2,TRBJ1-2,CASSLAADYYGYTF
14,TRBD1,TRBV12-3/TRBV12-4,TRBJ1-2,CASSTDRGRGGYTF
15,TRBD1,TRBV24-1,TRBJ1-6,CATSTYRGAGSPLHF
16,TRBD2,TRBV7-6,TRBJ2-1,CASSLPSGAGYNEQFF
16,TRBD1,TRBV7-2,TRBJ2-2,CASSVLGQGNGGELFF
18,TRBD1,TRBV28,TRBJ2-1,CASSSPVGGQVSYNEQFF
13,TRBD1,TRBV7-9,TRBJ1-2,CASSWTGGYGYTF
14,TRBD1,TRBV28,TRBJ2-1,CATSGQGRSNEQFF
15,NA,TRBV7-9,TRBJ2-6,CASSLGTYGANVLTF
13,NA,TRBV4-1,TRBJ1-5,CASSPGIYQPQHF
15,TRBD2,TRBV28,TRBJ2-3,CPSSSSGGATDTQYF
15,TRBD1,TRBV7-9,TRBJ1-2,CASSFRTGLESGYTF
17,TRBD1,TRBV5-6,TRBJ2-3,CASSLASVTGGRDTQYF
13,NA,TRBV6-5,TRBJ2-2,CASSYVRPGELFF
15,TRBD1,TRBV7-9,TRBJ2-1,CASTRPGGTYNEQFF
13,NA,TRBV28,TRBJ2-4,CASSLSKTNIQYF
13,NA,TRBV6-5,TRBJ1-2,CASSYQGNYGYTF
14,NA,TRBV15,TRBJ1-5,CATSRGDSDQPQHF
13,NA,TRBV3-1,TRBJ2-5,CASRQLSQETQYF
14,TRBD1,TRBV2,TRBJ2-7,CASSEGQGVFEQYF
16,NA,TRBV9,TRBJ1-4,CASSKRDIATNEKLFF
15,NA,TRBV20-1,TRBJ1-5,CSAIRGSAGNQPQHF
12,NA,TRBV11-2,TRBJ2-5,CASSRQQETQYF
13,NA,TRBV3-1,TRBJ1-1,CASSLGTNTEAFF
12,NA,TRBV29-1,TRBJ1-1,CSVGGLNTEAFF
17,NA,TRBV20-1,TRBJ1-6,CSALDEDRRDYNSPLHF
12,NA,TRBV20-1,TRBJ1-5,CSVTRGDQPQHF
12,TRBD1,TRBV29-1,TRBJ2-1,CSVERDSNEQFF
13,NA,TRBV28,TRBJ1-2,CASSLWADYGYTF
15,NA,TRBV18,TRBJ1-5,CASSLNSNSNQPQHF
16,TRBD2,TRBV18,TRBJ2-7,CASSLLPGTSGAEQYF
14,TRBD1,TRBV7-9,TRBJ2-2,CASSTTGHTGELFF
12,NA,TRBV20-1,TRBJ2-1,CSAKPPLGEQFF
17,NA,TRBV20-1,TRBJ2-7,CSAPGTERPVGHYEQYF
14,NA,TRBV23-1,TRBJ2-2,CARPGSRSTGELFF
18,TRBD1,TRBV10-3,TRBJ2-2,CAIRKPGQGAPSTGELFF
11,NA,TRBV6-6,TRBJ2-1,CASSTTSEQFF
16,NA,TRBV28,TRBJ2-6,CATKGGSSSGANVLTF
14,NA,TRBV5-1,TRBJ1-2,CASSLGDRTYGYTF
12,NA,TRBV12-3/TRBV12-4,TRBJ2-3,CASSRATDTQYF
12,NA,TRBV7-8,TRBJ1-1,CASSLEPSEAFF
18,TRBD2,TRBV12-3/TRBV12-4,TRBJ2-7,CASSFSTGGRTRPYEQYF
15,TRBD2,TRBV7-2,TRBJ2-5,CASSLRTGGKETQYF
15,TRBD1,TRBV6-6,TRBJ2-5,CASSYPGQGQETQYF
16,TRBD2,TRBV7-8,TRBJ2-3,CASSLAGGYNTDTQYF
15,NA,TRBV5-4,TRBJ2-5,CASSLFRGREETQYF
14,TRBD1,TRBV5-1,TRBJ1-1,CASSFWTGGGEAFF
13,NA,TRBV5-1,TRBJ1-5,CASSKVPDQPQHF
19,TRBD2,TRBV20-1,TRBJ2-3,CSASESGAKAGGLTDTQYF
12,TRBD1,TRBV28,TRBJ1-2,CASGTGSYGYTF
13,NA,TRBV4-2,TRBJ1-2,CASSQAAGASYTF
14,TRBD1,TRBV6-2/TRBV6-3,TRBJ2-7,CASSYGQGTYEQYF
16,NA,TRBV18,TRBJ2-1,CASSPRWQGKRDEQFF
16,NA,TRBV20-1,TRBJ2-2,CSARRPTRMNTGELFF
13,NA,TRBV6-1,TRBJ1-2,CASSRDTTYGYTF
16,TRBD1,TRBV15,TRBJ1-1,CATSRAGTGVGTEAFF